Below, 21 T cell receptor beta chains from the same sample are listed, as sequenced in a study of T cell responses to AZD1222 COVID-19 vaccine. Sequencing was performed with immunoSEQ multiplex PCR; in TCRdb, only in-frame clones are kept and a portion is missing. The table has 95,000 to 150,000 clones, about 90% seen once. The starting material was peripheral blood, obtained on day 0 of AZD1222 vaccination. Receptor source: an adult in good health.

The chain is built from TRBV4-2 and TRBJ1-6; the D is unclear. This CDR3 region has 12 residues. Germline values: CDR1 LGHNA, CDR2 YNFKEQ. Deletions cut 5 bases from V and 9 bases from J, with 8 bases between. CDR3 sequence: CASSNKGSPLHF. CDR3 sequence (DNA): TGTGCCAGCAGCAATAAGGGTTCACCCCTCCACTTT.

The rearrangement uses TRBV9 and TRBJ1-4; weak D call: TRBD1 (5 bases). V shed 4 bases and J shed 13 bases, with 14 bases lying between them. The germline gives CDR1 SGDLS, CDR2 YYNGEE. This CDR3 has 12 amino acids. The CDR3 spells CASSITGTRLFF. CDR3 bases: TGTGCCAGCAGCATAACCGGGACTAGACTGTTTTTT. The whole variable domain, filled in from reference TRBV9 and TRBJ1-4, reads DSGVTQTPKHLITATGQRVTLRCSPRSGDLSVYWYQQSLDQGLQFLIQYYNGEERAKGNILERFSAQQFPDLHSELNLSSLELGDSALYFCASSITGTRLFFGSGTQLSVL.

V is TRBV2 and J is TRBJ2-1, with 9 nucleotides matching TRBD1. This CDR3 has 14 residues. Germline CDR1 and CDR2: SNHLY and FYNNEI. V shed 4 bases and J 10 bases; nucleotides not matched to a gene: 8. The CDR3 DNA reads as TGTGCCAGCAGTGTCCCGGGACAGGGTACGGAGCAGTTCTTC. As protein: CASSVPGQGTEQFF.

DNA of the CDR3: TGTGCCAGTAGGGGACAGGAATTTAATTCACCCCTCCACTTT. This encodes CASRGQEFNSPLHF. The chain is built from TRBV19 and TRBJ1-6; 8 bases line up with TRBD1. This CDR3 region has 14 residues. V was pared by 6 bases and J by 6 bases, with 4 bases of the junction left unmatched. Germline V gene lookup returns CDR1 LNHDA and CDR2 SQIVND (reference sequence).

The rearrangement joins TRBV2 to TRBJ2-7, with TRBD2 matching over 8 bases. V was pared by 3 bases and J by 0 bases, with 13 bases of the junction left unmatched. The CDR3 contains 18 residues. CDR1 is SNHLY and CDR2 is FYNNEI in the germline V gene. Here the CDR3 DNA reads TGTGCCAGCAGTGACCTACCCGGAGTAGCGGGAAACTCCTACGAGCAGTACTTC. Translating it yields CASSDLPGVAGNSYEQYF.

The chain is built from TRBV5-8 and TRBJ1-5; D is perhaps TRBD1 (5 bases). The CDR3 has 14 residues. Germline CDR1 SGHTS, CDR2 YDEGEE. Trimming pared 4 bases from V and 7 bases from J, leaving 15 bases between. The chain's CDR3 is CASSAGRWLQPQHF. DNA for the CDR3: TGTGCCAGCAGCGCGGGGCGGTGGTTGCAGCCCCAGCATTTT.

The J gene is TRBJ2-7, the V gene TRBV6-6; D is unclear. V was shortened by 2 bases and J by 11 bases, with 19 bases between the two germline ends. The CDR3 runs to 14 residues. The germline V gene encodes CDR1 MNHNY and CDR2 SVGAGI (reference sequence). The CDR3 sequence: CASSYDSNSAPEYF. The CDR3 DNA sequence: TGTGCCAGCAGTTACGATAGTAACAGCGCGCCAGAGTACTTC.

The CDR3 loop is CASSFVGGSSYEQYF. DNA of the CDR3: TGTGCCAGCAGTTTTGTCGGAGGGAGCTCCTACGAGCAGTACTTC. The genes are TRBV28 and TRBJ2-7; possibly TRBD2 for D (6 bases). CDR1 is MDHEN, CDR2 SYDVKM, per germline. The CDR3 has 15 amino acids. V lost 3 bases and J 0 bases, leaving 12 bases between the germline ends.

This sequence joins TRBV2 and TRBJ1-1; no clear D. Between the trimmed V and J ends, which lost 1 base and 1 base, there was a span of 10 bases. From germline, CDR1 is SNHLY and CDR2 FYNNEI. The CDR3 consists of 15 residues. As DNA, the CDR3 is TGTGCCAGCAGTGAAGAGTCTGCAGGGAACACTGAAGCTTTCTTT. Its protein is CASSEESAGNTEAFF.

The CDR3: CASRAGPGEKLFF. CDR3 coding DNA: TGCGCCAGCAGGGCAGGGCCAGGCGAAAAACTGTTTTTT. This chain connects TRBV5-1 to TRBJ1-4; perhaps TRBD1 as D (5 bases). The germline V and J ends were trimmed by 5 bases and 8 bases, with 13 bases remaining between them. Germline values: CDR1 SGHRS, CDR2 YFSETQ. CDR3 length: 13 amino acids.

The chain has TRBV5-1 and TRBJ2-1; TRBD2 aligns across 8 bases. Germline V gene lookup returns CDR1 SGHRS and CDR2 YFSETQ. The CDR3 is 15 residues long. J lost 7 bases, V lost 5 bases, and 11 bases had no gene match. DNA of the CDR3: TGCGCCAGCAGTTACAGCGGGAGCCCCGGGAATGAGCAGTTCTTC. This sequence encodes CASSYSGSPGNEQFF. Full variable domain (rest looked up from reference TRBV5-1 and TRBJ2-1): KAGVTQTPRYLIKTRGQQVTLSCSPISGHRSVSWYQQTPGQGLQFLFEYFSETQRNKGNFPGRFSGRQFSNSRSEMNVSTLELGDSALYLCASSYSGSPGNEQFFGPGTRLTVL.

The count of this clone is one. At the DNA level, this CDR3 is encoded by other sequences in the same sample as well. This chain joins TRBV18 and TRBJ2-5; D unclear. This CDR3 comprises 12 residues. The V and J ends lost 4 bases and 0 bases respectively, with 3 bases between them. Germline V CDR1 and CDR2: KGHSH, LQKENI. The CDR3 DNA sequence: TGTGCCAGCTCACTGTACCAAGAGACCCAGTACTTC. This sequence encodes CASSLYQETQYF.

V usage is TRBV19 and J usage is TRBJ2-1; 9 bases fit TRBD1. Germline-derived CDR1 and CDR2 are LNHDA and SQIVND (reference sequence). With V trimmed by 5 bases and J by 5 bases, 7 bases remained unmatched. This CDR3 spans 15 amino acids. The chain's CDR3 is CASSYPGTGNNEQFF. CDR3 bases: TGTGCCAGTAGTTACCCCGGGACAGGGAACAATGAGCAGTTCTTC.

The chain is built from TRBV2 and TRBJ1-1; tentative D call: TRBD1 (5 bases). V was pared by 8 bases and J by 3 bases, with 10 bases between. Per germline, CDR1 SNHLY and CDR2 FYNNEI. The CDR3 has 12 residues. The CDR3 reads CASGVGDTEAFF. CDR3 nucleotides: TGTGCCAGCGGGGTGGGGGACACTGAAGCTTTCTTT. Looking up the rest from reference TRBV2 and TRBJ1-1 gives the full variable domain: EPEVTQTPSHQVTQMGQEVILRCVPISNHLYFYWYRQILGQKVEFLVSFYNNEISEKSEIFDDQFSVERPDGSNFTLKIRSTKLEDSAMYFCASGVGDTEAFFGQGTRLTVV.

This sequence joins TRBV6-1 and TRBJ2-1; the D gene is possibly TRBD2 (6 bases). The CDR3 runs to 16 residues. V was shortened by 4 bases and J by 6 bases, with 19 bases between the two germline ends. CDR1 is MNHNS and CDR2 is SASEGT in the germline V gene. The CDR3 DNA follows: TGTGCCAGCAGTGCCTTCCCAGCGGAGGGAGTCAATGAGCAGTTCTTC. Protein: CASSAFPAEGVNEQFF.

CDR3 in DNA: TGCGCCAGCAGAGGACAGGAGGGGTATGGCTACACCTTC. Translating it yields CASRGQEGYGYTF. V is TRBV5-1 and J is TRBJ1-2; 7 nucleotides line up with TRBD1. This CDR3 comprises 13 residues. CDR1 is SGHRS and CDR2 is YFSETQ in the germline V gene. Unmatched junction bases numbered 6, after V lost 5 bases and J lost 5 bases.

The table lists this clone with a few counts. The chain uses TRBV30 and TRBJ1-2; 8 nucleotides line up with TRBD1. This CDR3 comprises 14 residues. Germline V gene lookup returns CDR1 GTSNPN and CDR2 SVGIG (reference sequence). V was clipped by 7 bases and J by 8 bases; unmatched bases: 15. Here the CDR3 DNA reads TGTGCCTTGCCGGACAGGGCCAACGGCCGCGGCTACACCTTC. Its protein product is CALPDRANGRGYTF. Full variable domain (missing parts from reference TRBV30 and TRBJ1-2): SQTIHQWPATLVQPVGSPLSLECTVEGTSNPNLYWYRQAAGRGLQLLFYSVGIGQISSEVPQNLSASRPQDRQFILSSKKLLLSDSGFYLCALPDRANGRGYTFGSGTRLTVV.

CDR3 nucleotide sequence: TGTGCCAGCAGTGAAGCGCTTCGGACTAGCCGGTCCAAAAACATTCAGTACTTC. As protein: CASSEALRTSRSKNIQYF. The V gene is TRBV6-1, the J gene TRBJ2-4; 8 bases are a match to TRBD2. The CDR3 has 18 residues. After removal of 0 bases from V and 2 bases from J, the junction contained 9 bases not matched to a gene. Germline loops: CDR1 MNHNS, CDR2 SASEGT.

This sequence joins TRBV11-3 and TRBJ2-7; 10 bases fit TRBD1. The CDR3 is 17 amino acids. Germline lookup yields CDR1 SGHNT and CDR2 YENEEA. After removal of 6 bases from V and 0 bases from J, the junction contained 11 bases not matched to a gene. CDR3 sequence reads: CASSPGTGDSGSYEQYF. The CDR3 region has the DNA TGTGCCAGCAGTCCCGGGACAGGGGATTCAGGCTCCTACGAGCAGTACTTC.

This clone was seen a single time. This chain's CDR3 is CASSYSQERNYGYTF. CDR3 sequence (DNA): TGTGCCAGCAGTTACTCCCAGGAGAGGAACTATGGCTACACCTTC. This sequence joins TRBV6-2 or TRBV6-3 and TRBJ1-2; D gene unclear. Germline CDR1 MNHEY, CDR2 SVGEGT. This CDR3 comprises 15 residues. The V gene lost 0 bases and the J gene lost 2 bases, with 10 bases spanning the gap.

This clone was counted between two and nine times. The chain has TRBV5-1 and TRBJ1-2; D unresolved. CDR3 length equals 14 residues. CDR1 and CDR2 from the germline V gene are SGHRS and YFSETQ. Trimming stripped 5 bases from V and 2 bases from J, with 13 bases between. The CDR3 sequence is CASSPGSGNYGYTF. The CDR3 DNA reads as TGCGCCAGCAGTCCTGGCTCGGGGAACTATGGCTACACCTTC.